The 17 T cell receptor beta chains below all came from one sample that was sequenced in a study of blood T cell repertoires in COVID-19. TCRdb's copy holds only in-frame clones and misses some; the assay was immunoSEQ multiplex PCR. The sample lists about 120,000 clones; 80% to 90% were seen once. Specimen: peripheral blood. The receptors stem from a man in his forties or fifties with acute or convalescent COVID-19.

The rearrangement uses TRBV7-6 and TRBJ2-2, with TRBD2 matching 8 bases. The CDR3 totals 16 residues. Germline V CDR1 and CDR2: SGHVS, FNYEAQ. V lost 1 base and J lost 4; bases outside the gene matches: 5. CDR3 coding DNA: TGTGCCAGCAGCTTAGACGCGACTAGCGCCACCGGGGAGCTGTTTTTT. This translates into CASSLDATSATGELFF.

CDR3 loop: CASSPDGTAIGQPQHF. CDR3 nucleotide sequence: TGTGCCAGCTCACCAGACGGGACAGCCATTGGGCAGCCCCAGCATTTT. The V and J genes are TRBV18 and TRBJ1-5, with 7 nucleotides matching TRBD1. This CDR3 is 16 amino acids long. The V segment lost 2 bases and the J segment 7 bases; nucleotides outside the gene matches: 11. The germline V gene encodes CDR1 KGHSH and CDR2 LQKENI.

For the CDR3, the DNA is TGTGCCAGCAGTTACTCAACAGGGGGGCGTAGAGGAGAGACCCAGTACTTC. Translated: CASSYSTGGRRGETQYF. This chain links TRBV6-2 or TRBV6-3 with TRBJ2-5, with TRBD1 matching 8 bases. The J segment lost 4 bases and the V segment lost 0 bases, leaving 10 bases of the junction unmatched. The CDR3 contains 17 residues. CDR1 MNHEY and CDR2 SVGEGT come from the germline V gene.

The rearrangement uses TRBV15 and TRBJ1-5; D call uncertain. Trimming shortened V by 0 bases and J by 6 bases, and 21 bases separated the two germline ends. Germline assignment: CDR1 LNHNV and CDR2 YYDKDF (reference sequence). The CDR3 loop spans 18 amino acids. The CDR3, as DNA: TGTGCCACCAGCAGAGATTACGGGAATCGGGTAGAACGTCAGCCCCAGCATTTT. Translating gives CATSRDYGNRVERQPQHF.

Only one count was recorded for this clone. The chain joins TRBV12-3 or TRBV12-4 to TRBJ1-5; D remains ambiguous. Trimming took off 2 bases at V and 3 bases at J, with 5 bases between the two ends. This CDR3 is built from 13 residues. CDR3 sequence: CASSLSFNQPQHF. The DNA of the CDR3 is TGTGCCAGCAGTTTAAGCTTCAATCAGCCCCAGCATTTT.

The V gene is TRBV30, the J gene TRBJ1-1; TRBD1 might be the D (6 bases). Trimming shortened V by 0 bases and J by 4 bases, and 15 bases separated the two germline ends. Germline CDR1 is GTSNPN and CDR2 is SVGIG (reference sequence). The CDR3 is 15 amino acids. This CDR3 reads CAWSVRGGLATEAFF. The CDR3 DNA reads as TGTGCCTGGAGTGTACGGGGGGGGCTCGCCACTGAAGCTTTCTTT. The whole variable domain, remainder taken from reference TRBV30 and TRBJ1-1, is SQTIHQWPATLVQPVGSPLSLECTVEGTSNPNLYWYRQAAGRGLQLLFYSVGIGQISSEVPQNLSASRPQDRQFILSSKKLLLSDSGFYLCAWSVRGGLATEAFFGQGTRLTVV.

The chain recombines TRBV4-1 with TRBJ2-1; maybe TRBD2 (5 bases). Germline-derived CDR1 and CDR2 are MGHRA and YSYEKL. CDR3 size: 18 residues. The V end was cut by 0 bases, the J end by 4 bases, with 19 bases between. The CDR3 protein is CASSQEQFALAVYNEQFF. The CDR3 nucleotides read TGCGCCAGCAGCCAAGAACAATTCGCTCTAGCAGTATACAATGAGCAGTTCTTC.

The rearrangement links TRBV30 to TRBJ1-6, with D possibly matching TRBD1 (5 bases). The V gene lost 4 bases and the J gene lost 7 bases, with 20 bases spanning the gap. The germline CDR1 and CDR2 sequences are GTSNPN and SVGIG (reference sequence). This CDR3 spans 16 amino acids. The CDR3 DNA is TGTGCCTGGATACCGGGACTCAGAATCCGAAATTCACCCCTCCACTTT. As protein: CAWIPGLRIRNSPLHF. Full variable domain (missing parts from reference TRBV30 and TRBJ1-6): SQTIHQWPATLVQPVGSPLSLECTVEGTSNPNLYWYRQAAGRGLQLLFYSVGIGQISSEVPQNLSASRPQDRQFILSSKKLLLSDSGFYLCAWIPGLRIRNSPLHFGNGTRLTVT.

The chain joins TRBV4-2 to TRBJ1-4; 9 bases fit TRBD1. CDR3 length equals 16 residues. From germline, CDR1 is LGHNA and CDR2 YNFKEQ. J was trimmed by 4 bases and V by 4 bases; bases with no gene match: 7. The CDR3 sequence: CASSLRPGQGNEKLFF. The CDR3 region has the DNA TGTGCCAGCAGCCTTAGGCCGGGACAGGGTAATGAAAAACTGTTTTTT.

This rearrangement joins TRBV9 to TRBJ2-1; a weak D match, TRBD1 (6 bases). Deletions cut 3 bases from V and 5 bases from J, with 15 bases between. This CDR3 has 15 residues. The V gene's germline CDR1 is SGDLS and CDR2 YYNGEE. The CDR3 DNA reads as TGTGCCAGCAGCGCAGGGACAAGCTTTGACAATGAGCAGTTCTTC. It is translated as CASSAGTSFDNEQFF.

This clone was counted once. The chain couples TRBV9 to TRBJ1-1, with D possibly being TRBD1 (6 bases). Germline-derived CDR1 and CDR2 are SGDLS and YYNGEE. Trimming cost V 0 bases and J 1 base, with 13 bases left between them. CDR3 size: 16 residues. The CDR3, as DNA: TGTGCCAGCAGCGTAGAAGTGGGGGCTGAGAACACTGAAGCTTTCTTT. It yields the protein CASSVEVGAENTEAFF.

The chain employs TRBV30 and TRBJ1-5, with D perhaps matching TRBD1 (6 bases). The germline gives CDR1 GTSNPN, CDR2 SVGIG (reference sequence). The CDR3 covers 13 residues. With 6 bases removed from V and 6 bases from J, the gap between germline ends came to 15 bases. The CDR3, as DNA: TGTGCCTGTGGGACATCCTTGGGTCAGCCCCAGCATTTT. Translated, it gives CACGTSLGQPQHF.

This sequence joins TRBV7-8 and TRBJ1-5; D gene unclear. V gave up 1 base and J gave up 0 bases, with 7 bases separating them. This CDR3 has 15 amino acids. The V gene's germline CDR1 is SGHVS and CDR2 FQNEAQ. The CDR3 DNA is TGTGCCAGCAGCTTAGGCCTAAATAGCAATCAGCCCCAGCATTTT. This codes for CASSLGLNSNQPQHF.

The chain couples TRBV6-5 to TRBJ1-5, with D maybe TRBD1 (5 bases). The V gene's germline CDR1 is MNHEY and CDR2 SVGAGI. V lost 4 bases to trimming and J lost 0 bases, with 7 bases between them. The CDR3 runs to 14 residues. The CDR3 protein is CASSLTVSNQPQHF. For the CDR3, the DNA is TGTGCCAGCAGTTTGACAGTTAGCAATCAGCCCCAGCATTTT.

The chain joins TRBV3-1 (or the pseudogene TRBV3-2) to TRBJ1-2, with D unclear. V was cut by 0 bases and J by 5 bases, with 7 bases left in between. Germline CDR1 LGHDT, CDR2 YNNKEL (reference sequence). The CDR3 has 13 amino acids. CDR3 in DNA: TGTGCCAGCAGCCAAGATCCTCCTTATGGCTACACCTTC. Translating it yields CASSQDPPYGYTF.

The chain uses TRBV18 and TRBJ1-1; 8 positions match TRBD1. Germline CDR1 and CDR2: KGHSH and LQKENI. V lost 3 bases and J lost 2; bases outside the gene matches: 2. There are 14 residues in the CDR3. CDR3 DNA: TGTGCCAGCTCACCGACAGGGGACAACACTGAAGCTTTCTTT. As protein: CASSPTGDNTEAFF.

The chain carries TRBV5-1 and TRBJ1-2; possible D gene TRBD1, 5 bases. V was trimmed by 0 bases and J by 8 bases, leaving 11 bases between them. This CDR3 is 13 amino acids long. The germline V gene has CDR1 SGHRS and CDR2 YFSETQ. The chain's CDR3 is CASSLAREDGYTF. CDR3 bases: TGCGCCAGCAGCTTGGCCAGGGAAGACGGCTACACCTTC. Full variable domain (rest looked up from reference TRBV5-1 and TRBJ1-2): KAGVTQTPRYLIKTRGQQVTLSCSPISGHRSVSWYQQTPGQGLQFLFEYFSETQRNKGNFPGRFSGRQFSNSRSEMNVSTLELGDSALYLCASSLAREDGYTFGSGTRLTVV.